This is a list of T cell receptor beta chains from one sample in a study of identical twins. TCRdb processed the 5' RACE reads anew with MiXCR; each CDR3 protein has one entry. The table records hundreds of thousands of distinct CDR3 sequences, around 12% of them present only once. The same sample was also used in a study of yellow fever vaccine responses in identical twins.

The sample was PBMCs. The receptors derive from a woman aged 18-29 years in good health. Each CDR3 is given with its conserved first and last residue. Each record gives: J gene, V gene, CDR3 protein.

J gene: TRBJ1-2; V gene: TRBV12-3/TRBV12-4; CDR3 protein: CASSIEDRVYGYTF
J gene: TRBJ2-3; V gene: TRBV20-1; CDR3 protein: CSGSGGTDTQYF
J gene: TRBJ2-1; V gene: TRBV6-2/TRBV6-3; CDR3 protein: CASTGTGAVSEQFF
J gene: TRBJ2-5; V gene: TRBV2; CDR3 protein: CASSEAQGKTQYF
J gene: TRBJ1-5; V gene: TRBV7-3; CDR3 protein: CASSNRTGKPGSNQPQHF
J gene: TRBJ2-5; V gene: TRBV12-3/TRBV12-4; CDR3 protein: CASSPTGGKPETQYF
J gene: TRBJ2-2; V gene: TRBV9; CDR3 protein: CASSGAGGSNTGELFF
J gene: TRBJ2-1; V gene: TRBV3-1; CDR3 protein: CASSQKMGASSYNEQFF
J gene: TRBJ1-5; V gene: TRBV19; CDR3 protein: CASERSFLDGQPQHF
J gene: TRBJ2-1; V gene: TRBV12-3/TRBV12-4; CDR3 protein: CASTTSGPRQFF
J gene: TRBJ2-1; V gene: TRBV11-2; CDR3 protein: CASSPWTDARSYNEQFF
J gene: TRBJ1-5; V gene: TRBV6-1; CDR3 protein: CASSGTGRIGSSNQPQHF
J gene: TRBJ2-1; V gene: TRBV6-5; CDR3 protein: CASSYPDRVKQFF
J gene: TRBJ2-7; V gene: TRBV7-2; CDR3 protein: CASSQGPGLFEQYF
J gene: TRBJ2-7; V gene: TRBV29-1; CDR3 protein: CSARDKPYEQYF
J gene: TRBJ2-3; V gene: TRBV5-6; CDR3 protein: CASSPDSSDLGTQYF
J gene: TRBJ2-7; V gene: TRBV3-1; CDR3 protein: CASSQVSRGEQYF
J gene: TRBJ1-5; V gene: TRBV6-5; CDR3 protein: CASSSSPNQPQHF
J gene: TRBJ2-2; V gene: TRBV27; CDR3 protein: CASSSRLVGGELFF
J gene: TRBJ2-2; V gene: TRBV3-1; CDR3 protein: CASSQRSWTTNTGELFF
J gene: TRBJ1-4; V gene: TRBV7-9; CDR3 protein: CASGGQGDEKLFF
J gene: TRBJ2-5; V gene: TRBV4-1; CDR3 protein: CASSHLVTRTGYQETQYF
J gene: TRBJ2-5; V gene: TRBV28; CDR3 protein: CASRAGGVQGLETQYF
J gene: TRBJ2-5; V gene: TRBV7-2; CDR3 protein: CASLVWASGYQETQYF
J gene: TRBJ1-2; V gene: TRBV3-1; CDR3 protein: CASSPILDVNYGYTF
J gene: TRBJ2-7; V gene: TRBV28; CDR3 protein: CASSLYRASGSYEQYF
J gene: TRBJ1-1; V gene: TRBV7-2; CDR3 protein: CASSLAGGIRTEAFF
J gene: TRBJ2-1; V gene: TRBV3-1; CDR3 protein: CASSQDLPSRGTTKF
J gene: TRBJ2-3; V gene: TRBV20-1; CDR3 protein: CSAPSSGWADTQYF
J gene: TRBJ2-1; V gene: TRBV5-1; CDR3 protein: CASSLEASGGGEQFF
J gene: TRBJ1-3; V gene: TRBV5-1; CDR3 protein: CASSPEDTWVGSAGNTIYF
J gene: TRBJ2-3; V gene: TRBV4-1; CDR3 protein: CASSLGRQQYF
J gene: TRBJ2-7; V gene: TRBV19; CDR3 protein: CASSIVDGSYEQYF
J gene: TRBJ1-1; V gene: TRBV7-9; CDR3 protein: CASSPTRQGRFEAFF
J gene: TRBJ2-5; V gene: TRBV9; CDR3 protein: CASSAAGTRKETQYF
J gene: TRBJ1-4; V gene: TRBV6-1; CDR3 protein: CASRRQGSEKLFF
J gene: TRBJ1-5; V gene: TRBV7-2; CDR3 protein: CASSLVAGLGNQPQHF
J gene: TRBJ1-1; V gene: TRBV25-1; CDR3 protein: CASRQNRGILNTEAFF
J gene: TRBJ2-3; V gene: TRBV2; CDR3 protein: CASSEGGGLRTYTQYF
J gene: TRBJ2-1; V gene: TRBV12-3/TRBV12-4; CDR3 protein: CASSPRGAPYNEQFF
J gene: TRBJ1-1; V gene: TRBV12-3/TRBV12-4; CDR3 protein: CASSLRGKGRETEAFF
J gene: TRBJ1-1; V gene: TRBV9; CDR3 protein: CASSVVDPHGYPEAFF
J gene: TRBJ2-5; V gene: TRBV7-9; CDR3 protein: CASSLGGPGGQYF
J gene: TRBJ2-7; V gene: TRBV27; CDR3 protein: CASSSLQGYEQYF
J gene: TRBJ2-5; V gene: TRBV19; CDR3 protein: CASSPALGPFQETQYF
J gene: TRBJ2-7; V gene: TRBV2; CDR3 protein: CASSDEETYEQYF
J gene: TRBJ2-2; V gene: TRBV7-9; CDR3 protein: CASTGDENTGELFF
J gene: TRBJ1-2; V gene: TRBV12-3/TRBV12-4; CDR3 protein: CASSFRPESNYGYTF
J gene: TRBJ2-4; V gene: TRBV20-1; CDR3 protein: CSARDPRSGGTRENIQYF